This T cell receptor beta chain originates from a study of siplizumab effects on memory and regulatory T cells. As regards this clone: Its matching antigen is unknown.

Whole-study results and caveats: The authors mapped only a minor fraction of alloreactive clones to unstimulated subsets.

About 9.5 x 10^4 TCR templates underwent assay in each sample. Assay used: immunoSEQ multiplex PCR; TCRdb lists only in-frame clones, some missing. The sample comprises about 100,000 clones, approximately 92% of which are singletons, and about 0.15% rests with the top ten. Per germline, CDR1 GTSNPN and CDR2 SVGIG (reference sequence). The CDR3 has 16 amino acids. The V gene end was trimmed by 3 bases and the J gene end by 4 bases; junction bases not matched to a gene: 10. The sequenced sample consisted of CD4+ T cells sorted from blood. The rearrangement joins TRBV30 to TRBJ1-5, with TRBD1 matching over 9 bases. This receptor was identified in a human donor in good health. This CDR3 reads CAWRHKDRGTNQPQHF. CDR3 coding DNA: TGTGCCTGGAGACATAAAGACAGGGGGACTAATCAGCCCCAGCATTTT.